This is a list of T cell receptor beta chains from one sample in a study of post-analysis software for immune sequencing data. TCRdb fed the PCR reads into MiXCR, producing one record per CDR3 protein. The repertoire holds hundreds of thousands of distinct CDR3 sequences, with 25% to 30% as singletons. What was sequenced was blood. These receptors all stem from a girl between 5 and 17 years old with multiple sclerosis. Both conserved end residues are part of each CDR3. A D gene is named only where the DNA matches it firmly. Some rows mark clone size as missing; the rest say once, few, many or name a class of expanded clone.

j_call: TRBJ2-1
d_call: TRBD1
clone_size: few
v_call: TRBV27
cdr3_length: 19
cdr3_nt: TGTGCCAGCAGTTTAACAGATCCGAAAGGGGGCGTGGTCATCAATGAGCAGTTCTTC
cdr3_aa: CASSLTDPKGGVVINEQFF

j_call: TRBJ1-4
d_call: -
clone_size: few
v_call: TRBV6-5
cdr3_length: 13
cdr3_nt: TGTGCCAGTCGGCGATCAATTAATGAAAAACTGTTTTTT
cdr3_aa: CASRRSINEKLFF

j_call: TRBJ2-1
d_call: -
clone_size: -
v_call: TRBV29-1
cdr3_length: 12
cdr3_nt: TGCAGCCATCGCGGCAGAGAAGAGACCCAGTTCTTC
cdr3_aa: CSHRGREETQFF

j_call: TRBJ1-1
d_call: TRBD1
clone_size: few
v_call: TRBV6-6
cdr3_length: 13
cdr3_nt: TGTGCCAGCAGAAAGACAGGGGTCACTGAAGCTTTCTTT
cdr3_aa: CASRKTGVTEAFF

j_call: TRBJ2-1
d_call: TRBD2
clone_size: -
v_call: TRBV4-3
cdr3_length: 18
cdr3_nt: TGCGCCAGCAGCCCAGCTAGCGGGAGGTTTAGCTCCTACAATGAGCAGTTCTTC
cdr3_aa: CASSPASGRFSSYNEQFF

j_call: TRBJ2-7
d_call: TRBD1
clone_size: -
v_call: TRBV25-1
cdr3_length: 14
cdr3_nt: TGTGCCAGCAGTGGGGGACAGGCTTCCTACGGGCAGTACTTC
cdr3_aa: CASSGGQASYGQYF

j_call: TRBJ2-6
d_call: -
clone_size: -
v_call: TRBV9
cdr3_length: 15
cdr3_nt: TGTGCCAGCAGCGCTCTAGGGACTGGGGCCAACGTCCTGACTTTC
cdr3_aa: CASSALGTGANVLTF

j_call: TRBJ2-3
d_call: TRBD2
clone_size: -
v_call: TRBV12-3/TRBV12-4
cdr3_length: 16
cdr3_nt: TGTGCCAGCACCCAACCGGGACTAGCGGCCACAGATACGCAGTATTTT
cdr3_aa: CASTQPGLAATDTQYF

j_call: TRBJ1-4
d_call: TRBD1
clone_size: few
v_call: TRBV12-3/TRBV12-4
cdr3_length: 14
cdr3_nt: TGTGCCAGCAAATTGGGGACAGGGGTGGAAAAACTGTTTTTT
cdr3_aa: CASKLGTGVEKLFF

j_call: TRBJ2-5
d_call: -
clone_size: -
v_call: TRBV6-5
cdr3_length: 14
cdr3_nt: TGTGCCGCCGGAAGGACGGCGATCCCGGAGACCCAGTACTTC
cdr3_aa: CAAGRTAIPETQYF

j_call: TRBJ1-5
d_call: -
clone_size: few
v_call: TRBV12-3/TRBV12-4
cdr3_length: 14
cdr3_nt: TGTGCCAGCAGTTTAGTTGGGGACAATCAGCCCCAGCATTTT
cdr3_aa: CASSLVGDNQPQHF

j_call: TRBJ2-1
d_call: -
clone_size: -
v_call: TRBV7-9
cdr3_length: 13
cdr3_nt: TGTGCCAGCAGCTTGAGCGGCAACAATGGGCAGTTCTTC
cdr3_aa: CASSLSGNNGQFF

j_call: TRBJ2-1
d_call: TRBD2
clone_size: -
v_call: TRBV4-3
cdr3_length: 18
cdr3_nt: TGCGCCAGCAGCCAAGACTACCACGGGACTAGCGCCTACAATGAGCAGTTCTTC
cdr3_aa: CASSQDYHGTSAYNEQFF

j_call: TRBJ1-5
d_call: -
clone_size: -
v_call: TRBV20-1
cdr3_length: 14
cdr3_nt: TGCAGTGCTTCGGAAGGGGCAGGCAATCAGCCCCAGCATTTT
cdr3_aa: CSASEGAGNQPQHF

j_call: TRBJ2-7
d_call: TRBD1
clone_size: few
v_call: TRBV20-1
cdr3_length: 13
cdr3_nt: TGCAGTGCTTTTCGGGACAGGGCCTACGAGCAGTACTTC
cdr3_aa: CSAFRDRAYEQYF

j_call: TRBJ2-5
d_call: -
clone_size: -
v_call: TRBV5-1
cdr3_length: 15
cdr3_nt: TGCGCCAGCAGCTTGAGGTCCAGGGCCCAAGAGACCCAGTACTTC
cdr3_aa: CASSLRSRAQETQYF

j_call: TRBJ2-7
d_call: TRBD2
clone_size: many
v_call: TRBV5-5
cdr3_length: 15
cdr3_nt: TGTGCCAGCAGCTTCGGACTAGCGGGAGTCCACGAGCAGTACTTC
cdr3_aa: CASSFGLAGVHEQYF

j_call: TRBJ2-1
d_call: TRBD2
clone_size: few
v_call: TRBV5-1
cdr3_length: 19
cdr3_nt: TGCGCCAGCAGCTTGGTTGGCAGACTAGCGGGGGGACCCTACAATGAGCAGTTCTTC
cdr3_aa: CASSLVGRLAGGPYNEQFF

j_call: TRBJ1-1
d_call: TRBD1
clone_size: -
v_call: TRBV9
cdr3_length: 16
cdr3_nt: TGTGCCAGCAGCGTAGGGGTCGGACAGGGGAATACTGAAGCTTTCTTT
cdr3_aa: CASSVGVGQGNTEAFF

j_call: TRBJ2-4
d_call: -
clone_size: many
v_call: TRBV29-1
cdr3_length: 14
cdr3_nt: TGCAGCGCCGTTTTCCCAGGGCAATGGAACATTCAGTACTTC
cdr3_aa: CSAVFPGQWNIQYF

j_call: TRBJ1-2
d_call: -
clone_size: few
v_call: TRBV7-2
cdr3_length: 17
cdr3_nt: TGTGCCAGCAGCTTAAGCTTCGTACCGGGTAGGGGCTATGGCTACACCTTC
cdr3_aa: CASSLSFVPGRGYGYTF

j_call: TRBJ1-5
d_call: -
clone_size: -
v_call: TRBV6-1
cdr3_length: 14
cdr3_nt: TGTGCCAGCAATCCGGGACGTCAAAATCAGCCCCAGCATTTT
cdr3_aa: CASNPGRQNQPQHF

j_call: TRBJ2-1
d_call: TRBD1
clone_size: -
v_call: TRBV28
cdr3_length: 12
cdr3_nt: TGTGCCAGCAGACAAAACAGGGGTGAGCAGTTCTTC
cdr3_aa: CASRQNRGEQFF

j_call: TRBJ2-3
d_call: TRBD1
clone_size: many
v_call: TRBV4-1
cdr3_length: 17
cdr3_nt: TGCGCCAGCAGCCGACCAACCAGGCGGACAGGGAAGGATACGCAGTATTTT
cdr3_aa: CASSRPTRRTGKDTQYF

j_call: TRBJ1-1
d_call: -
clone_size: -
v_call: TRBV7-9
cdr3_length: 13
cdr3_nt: TGTGCCAGCAGCTTAGATATGGACACTGAAGCTTTCTTT
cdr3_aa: CASSLDMDTEAFF

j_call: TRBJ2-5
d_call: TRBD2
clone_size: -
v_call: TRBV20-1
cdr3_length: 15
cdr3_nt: TGCAGTGCTGTAAAACTAGCGGGAGGGGTTGGGACCCAGTACTTC
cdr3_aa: CSAVKLAGGVGTQYF

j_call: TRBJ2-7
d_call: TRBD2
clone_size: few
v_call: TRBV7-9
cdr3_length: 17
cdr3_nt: TGTGCCAGCAGCTCAGGACTAGCGGCCGTTTTATTCTACGAGCAGTACTTC
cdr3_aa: CASSSGLAAVLFYEQYF

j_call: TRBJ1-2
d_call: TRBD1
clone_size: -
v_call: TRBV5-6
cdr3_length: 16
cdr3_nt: TGTGCCAGCAGCTTGGGACCCAGGGGGCACGGCTATGGCTACACCTTC
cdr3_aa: CASSLGPRGHGYGYTF

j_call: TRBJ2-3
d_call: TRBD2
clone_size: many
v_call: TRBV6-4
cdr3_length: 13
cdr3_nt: TGTGCCAGCAGTGGGACTAGCCTAGATACGCAGTATTTT
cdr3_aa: CASSGTSLDTQYF